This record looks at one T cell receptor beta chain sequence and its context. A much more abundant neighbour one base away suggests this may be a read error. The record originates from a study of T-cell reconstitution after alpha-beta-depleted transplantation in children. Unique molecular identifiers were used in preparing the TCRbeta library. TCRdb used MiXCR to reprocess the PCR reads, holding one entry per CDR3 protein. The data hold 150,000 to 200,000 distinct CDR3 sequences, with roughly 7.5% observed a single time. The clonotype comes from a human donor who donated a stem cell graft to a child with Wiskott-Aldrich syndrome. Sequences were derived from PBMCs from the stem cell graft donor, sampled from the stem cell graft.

Written as DNA, the CDR3 is TGTGCCACCAGTGACCTACAGGGGGCTGGGGAGACCCGGTACTTC. This sequence encodes CATSDLQGAGETRYF. V is TRBV24-1 and J is TRBJ2-5, with 9 bases aligning to TRBD1. The V gene's germline CDR1 is KGHDR and CDR2 SFDVKD. The CDR3 spans 15 residues.